This T cell receptor (beta chain) stems from a study of T cell clonotyping in hematopoietic cell transplantation. Overall study context: Recipients' pretransplant samples followed cytoreduction.

The sample's time point: recipient sample about 28 days before transplant, after cytoreduction. Sequencing was performed with immunoSEQ multiplex PCR; in TCRdb, only in-frame clones are kept and a portion is missing. The sample yields about 76,000 clones, almost 97% seen once. Study-level results: At the given depth, recipient repertoires were over 97% de novo clonotypes. Cells were unsorted, so CD4 and CD8 contributions were not separated.

About this clone itself: Antigen unknown.

Deletions cut 0 bases from V and 0 bases from J, with 9 bases between. In germline, CDR1 is SGHTA, CDR2 FQGNSA. This CDR3 is 15 amino acids long. This specimen was peripheral blood mononuclear cells, taken before stem cell transplant. The rearrangement joins TRBV7-2 to TRBJ2-7; weak D call: TRBD1 (6 bases). The sequence was obtained from a woman between 50 and 59 years old with acute myeloid leukemia. Some clones in this sample may be carry-over from other donors' samples. The CDR3 sequence: CASSLAWDNSYEQYF. DNA of the CDR3: TGTGCCAGCAGCTTAGCTTGGGACAACTCCTACGAGCAGTACTTC.